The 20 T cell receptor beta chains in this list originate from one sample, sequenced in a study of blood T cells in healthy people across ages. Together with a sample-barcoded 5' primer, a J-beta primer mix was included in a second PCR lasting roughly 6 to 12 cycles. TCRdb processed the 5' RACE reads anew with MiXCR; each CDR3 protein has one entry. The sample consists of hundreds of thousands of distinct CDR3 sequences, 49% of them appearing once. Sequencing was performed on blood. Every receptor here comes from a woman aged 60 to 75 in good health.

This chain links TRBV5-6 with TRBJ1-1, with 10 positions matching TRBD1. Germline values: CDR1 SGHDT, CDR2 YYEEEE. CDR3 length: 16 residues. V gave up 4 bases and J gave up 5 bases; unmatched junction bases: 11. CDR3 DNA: TGTGCCAGCAGCCCCCGGCGGACAGGGGGAGAAACTGAAGCTTTCTTT. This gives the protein CASSPRRTGGETEAFF.

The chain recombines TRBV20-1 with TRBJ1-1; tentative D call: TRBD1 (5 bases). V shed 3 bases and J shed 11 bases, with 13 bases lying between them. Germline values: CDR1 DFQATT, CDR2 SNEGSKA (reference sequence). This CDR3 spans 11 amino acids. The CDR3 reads CSAREGFAAFF. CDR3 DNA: TGCAGTGCTAGGGAGGGGTTTGCGGCTTTCTTT.

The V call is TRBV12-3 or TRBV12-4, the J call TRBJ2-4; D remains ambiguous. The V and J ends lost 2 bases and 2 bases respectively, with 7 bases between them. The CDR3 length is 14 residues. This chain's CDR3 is CASSLWVSKNIQYF. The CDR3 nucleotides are TGTGCCAGCAGTTTATGGGTCTCCAAAAACATTCAGTACTTC.

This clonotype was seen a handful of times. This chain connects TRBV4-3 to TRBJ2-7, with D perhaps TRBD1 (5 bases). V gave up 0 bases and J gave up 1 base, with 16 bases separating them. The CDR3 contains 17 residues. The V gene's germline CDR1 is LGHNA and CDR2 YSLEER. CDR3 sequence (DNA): TGCGCCAGCAGCCAAGATCTAAAACAGGACAATTCCTACGAGCAGTACTTC. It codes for CASSQDLKQDNSYEQYF.

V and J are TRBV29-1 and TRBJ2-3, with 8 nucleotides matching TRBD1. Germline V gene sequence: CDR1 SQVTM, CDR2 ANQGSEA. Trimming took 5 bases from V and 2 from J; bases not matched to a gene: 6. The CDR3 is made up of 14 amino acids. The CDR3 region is CSVLQGGHTDTQYF. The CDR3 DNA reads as TGCAGCGTTTTACAGGGGGGCCACACAGATACGCAGTATTTT.

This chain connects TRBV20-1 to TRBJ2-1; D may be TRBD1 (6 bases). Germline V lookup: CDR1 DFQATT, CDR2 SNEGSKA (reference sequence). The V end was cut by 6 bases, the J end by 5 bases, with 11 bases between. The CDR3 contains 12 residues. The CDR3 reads CSANRQDNEQFF. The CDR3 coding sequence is TGCAGTGCAAACAGACAGGACAATGAGCAGTTCTTC.

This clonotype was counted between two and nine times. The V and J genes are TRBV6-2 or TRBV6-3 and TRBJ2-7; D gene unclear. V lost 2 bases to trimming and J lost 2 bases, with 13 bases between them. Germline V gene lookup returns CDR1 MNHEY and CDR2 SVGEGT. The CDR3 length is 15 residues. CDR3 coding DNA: TGTGCCAGCAGTTACCGCCCAGCTACCACCTACGAGCAGTACTTC. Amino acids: CASSYRPATTYEQYF.

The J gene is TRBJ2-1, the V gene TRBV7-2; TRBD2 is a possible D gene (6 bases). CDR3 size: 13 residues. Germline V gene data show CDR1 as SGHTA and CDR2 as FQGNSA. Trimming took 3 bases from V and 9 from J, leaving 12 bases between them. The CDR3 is CASSLGGITEQFF. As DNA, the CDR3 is TGTGCCAGCAGCTTGGGCGGGATCACTGAGCAGTTCTTC.

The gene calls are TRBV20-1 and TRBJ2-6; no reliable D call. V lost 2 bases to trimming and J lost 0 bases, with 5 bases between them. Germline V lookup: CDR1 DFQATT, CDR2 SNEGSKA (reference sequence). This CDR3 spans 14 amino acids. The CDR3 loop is CSARIHSGANVLTF. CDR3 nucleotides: TGCAGTGCTAGAATACACTCTGGGGCCAACGTCCTGACTTTC.

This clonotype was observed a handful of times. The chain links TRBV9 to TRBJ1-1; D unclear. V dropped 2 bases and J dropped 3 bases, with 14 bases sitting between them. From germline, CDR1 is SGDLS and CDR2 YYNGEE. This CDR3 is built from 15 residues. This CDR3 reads CASSVTPDGDTEAFF. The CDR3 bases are TGTGCCAGCAGCGTCACCCCGGACGGGGACACTGAAGCTTTCTTT.

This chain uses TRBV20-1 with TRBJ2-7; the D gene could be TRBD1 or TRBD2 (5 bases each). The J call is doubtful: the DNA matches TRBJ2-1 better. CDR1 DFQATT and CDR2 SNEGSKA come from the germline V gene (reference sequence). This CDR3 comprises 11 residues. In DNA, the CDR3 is TGCAGTGCCGGGACCCACAATGAGCAGTTCTTC. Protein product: CSAGTHNEQFF.

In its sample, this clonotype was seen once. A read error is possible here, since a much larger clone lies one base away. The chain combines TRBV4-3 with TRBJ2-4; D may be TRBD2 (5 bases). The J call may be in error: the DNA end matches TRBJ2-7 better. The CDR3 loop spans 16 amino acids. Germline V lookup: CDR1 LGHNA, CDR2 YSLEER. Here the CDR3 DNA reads TGCGCCGGCAGCCAAGATCTAATACGGGCGGGCTACGAGCAGTACTTC. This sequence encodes CAGSQDLIRAGYEQYF.

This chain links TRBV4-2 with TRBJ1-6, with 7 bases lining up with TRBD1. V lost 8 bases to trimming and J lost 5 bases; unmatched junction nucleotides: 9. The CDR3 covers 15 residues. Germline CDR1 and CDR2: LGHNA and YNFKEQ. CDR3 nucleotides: TGTGCCAGCCACCCCGGGACAGAAGATAATTCACCCCTCCACTTT. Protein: CASHPGTEDNSPLHF.

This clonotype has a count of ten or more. The CDR3 region has the DNA TGTGCCAGCAGCGTAGGACAGGGGGTGGGTTACGAGCAGTACTTC. This codes for CASSVGQGVGYEQYF. J is TRBJ2-7 and V is TRBV9, with 9 bases aligning to TRBD1. Trimming removed 0 bases from V and 4 bases from J; junction bases left unmatched: 5. This CDR3 has 15 residues. Germline lookup yields CDR1 SGDLS and CDR2 YYNGEE.

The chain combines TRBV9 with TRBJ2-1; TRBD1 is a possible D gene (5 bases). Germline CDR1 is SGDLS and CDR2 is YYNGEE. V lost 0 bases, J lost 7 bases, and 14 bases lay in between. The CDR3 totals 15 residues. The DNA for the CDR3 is TGTGCCAGCAGCGTAGGGGCAGGGAATACAAATGAGCAGTTCTTC. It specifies CASSVGAGNTNEQFF.

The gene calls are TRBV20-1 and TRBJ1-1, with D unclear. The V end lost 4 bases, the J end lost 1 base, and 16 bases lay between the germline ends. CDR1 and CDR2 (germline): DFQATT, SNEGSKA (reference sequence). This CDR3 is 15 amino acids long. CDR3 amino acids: CSAKSQPNKNTEAFF. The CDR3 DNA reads TGCAGTGCTAAAAGCCAACCGAACAAGAACACTGAAGCTTTCTTT.

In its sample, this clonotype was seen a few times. This chain's CDR3 is CSTTTSGAYNEQFF. The CDR3 nucleotides read TGCAGTACGACAACTAGCGGCGCCTACAATGAGCAGTTCTTC. V usage is TRBV20-1 and J usage is TRBJ2-1; 8 bases agree with TRBD2. The CDR3 extends over 14 amino acids. Trimming removed 8 bases from V and 2 bases from J; junction bases left unmatched: 8. In germline, CDR1 is DFQATT, CDR2 SNEGSKA (reference sequence).

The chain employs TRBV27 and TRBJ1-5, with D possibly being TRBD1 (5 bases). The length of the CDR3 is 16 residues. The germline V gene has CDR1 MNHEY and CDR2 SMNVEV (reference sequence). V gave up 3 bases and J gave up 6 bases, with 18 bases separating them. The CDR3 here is CASSFWEGRGTQPQHF. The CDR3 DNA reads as TGTGCCAGCAGTTTTTGGGAGGGACGGGGGACTCAGCCCCAGCATTTT.

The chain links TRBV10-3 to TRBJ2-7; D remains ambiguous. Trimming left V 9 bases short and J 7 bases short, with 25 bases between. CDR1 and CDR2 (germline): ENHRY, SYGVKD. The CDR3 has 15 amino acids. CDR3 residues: CAIWNSLSSYNEQYF. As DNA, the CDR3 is TGTGCCATATGGAATTCCCTGAGCTCCTACAATGAGCAGTACTTC.

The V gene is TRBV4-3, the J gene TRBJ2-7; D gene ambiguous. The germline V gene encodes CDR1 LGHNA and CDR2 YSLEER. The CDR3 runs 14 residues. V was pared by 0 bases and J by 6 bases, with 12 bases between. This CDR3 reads CASSQDRAAPEQYF. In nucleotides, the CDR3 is TGCGCCAGCAGCCAAGATCGGGCGGCCCCCGAGCAGTACTTC.